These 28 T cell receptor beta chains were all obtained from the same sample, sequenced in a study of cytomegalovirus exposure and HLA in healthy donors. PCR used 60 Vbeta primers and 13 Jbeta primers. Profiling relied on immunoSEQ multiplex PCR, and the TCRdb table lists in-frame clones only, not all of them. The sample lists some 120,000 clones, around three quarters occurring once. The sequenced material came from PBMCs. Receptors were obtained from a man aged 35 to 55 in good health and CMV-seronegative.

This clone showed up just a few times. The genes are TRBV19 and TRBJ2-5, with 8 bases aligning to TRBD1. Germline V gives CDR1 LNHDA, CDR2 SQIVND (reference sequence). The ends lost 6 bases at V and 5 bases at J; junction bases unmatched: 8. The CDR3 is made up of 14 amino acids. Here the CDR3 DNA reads TGTGCCAGTAGAGTTAGACAGGGGCCGGAGACCCAGTACTTC. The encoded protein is CASRVRQGPETQYF.

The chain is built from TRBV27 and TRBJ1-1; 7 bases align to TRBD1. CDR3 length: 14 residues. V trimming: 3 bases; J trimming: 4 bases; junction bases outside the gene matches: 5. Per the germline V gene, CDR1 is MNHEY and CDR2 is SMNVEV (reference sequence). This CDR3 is CASSFFPGGTEAFF. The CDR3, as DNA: TGTGCCAGCAGTTTTTTCCCAGGGGGCACTGAAGCTTTCTTT.

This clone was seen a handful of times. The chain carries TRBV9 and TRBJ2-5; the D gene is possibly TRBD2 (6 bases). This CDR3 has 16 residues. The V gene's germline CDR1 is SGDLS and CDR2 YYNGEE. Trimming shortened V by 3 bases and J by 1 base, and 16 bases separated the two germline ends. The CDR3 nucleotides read TGTGCCAGCAGCGCTACCTTGCAGGGAGGCCAAGAGACCCAGTACTTC. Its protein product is CASSATLQGGQETQYF. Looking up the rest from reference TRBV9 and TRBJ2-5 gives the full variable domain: DSGVTQTPKHLITATGQRVTLRCSPRSGDLSVYWYQQSLDQGLQFLIQYYNGEERAKGNILERFSAQQFPDLHSELNLSSLELGDSALYFCASSATLQGGQETQYFGPGTRLLVL.

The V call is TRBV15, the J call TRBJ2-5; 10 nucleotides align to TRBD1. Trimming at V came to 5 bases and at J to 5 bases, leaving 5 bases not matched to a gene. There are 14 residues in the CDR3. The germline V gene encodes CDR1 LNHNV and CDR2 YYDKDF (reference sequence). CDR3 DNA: TGTGCCACCAGCCGGGACAGGGGACGGGAGACCCAGTACTTC. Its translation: CATSRDRGRETQYF. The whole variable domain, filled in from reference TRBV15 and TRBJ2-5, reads DAMVIQNPRYQVTQFGKPVTLSCSQTLNHNVMYWYQQKSSQAPKLLFHYYDKDFNNEADTPDNFQSRRPNTSFCFLDIRSPGLGDTAMYLCATSRDRGRETQYFGPGTRLLVL.

The chain's CDR3 is CASSPPPRGREEKLFF. Written as DNA, the CDR3 is TGTGCCAGCTCACCACCGCCCAGGGGGCGGGAAGAAAAACTGTTTTTT. This chain links TRBV18 with TRBJ1-4; 8 bases fit TRBD1. The CDR3 extends over 16 amino acids. Germline values: CDR1 KGHSH, CDR2 LQKENI. Trimming took 0 bases from V and 8 from J; bases not matched to a gene: 8.

CDR3 coding DNA: TGTGCCAGCAGCCCCCCCGGAGGGTACGAGCAGTACTTC. Amino acid sequence: CASSPPGGYEQYF. The rearrangement uses TRBV11-2 and TRBJ2-7; TRBD2 might be the D (6 bases). Germline-derived CDR1 and CDR2 are SGHAT and FQNNGV. The CDR3 extends over 13 amino acids. V shed 5 bases and J shed 4 bases, with 12 bases lying between them.

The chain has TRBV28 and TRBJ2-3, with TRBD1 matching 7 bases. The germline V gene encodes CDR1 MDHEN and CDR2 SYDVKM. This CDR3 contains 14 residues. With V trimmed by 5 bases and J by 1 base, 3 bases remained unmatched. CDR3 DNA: TGTGCCAGCAGTGCCGGGACAGGCACAGATACGCAGTATTTT. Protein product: CASSAGTGTDTQYF.

In DNA form, the CDR3 reads TGTGCCAGCTCTCCAATATCCCTCGCGGGGAACACTGAAGCTTTCTTT. It encodes CASSPISLAGNTEAFF. The chain recombines TRBV18 with TRBJ1-1; no reliable D call. Germline CDR1 reads KGHSH; CDR2 reads LQKENI. This CDR3 region has 16 residues. V lost 6 bases and J lost 1, with 18 bases in between.

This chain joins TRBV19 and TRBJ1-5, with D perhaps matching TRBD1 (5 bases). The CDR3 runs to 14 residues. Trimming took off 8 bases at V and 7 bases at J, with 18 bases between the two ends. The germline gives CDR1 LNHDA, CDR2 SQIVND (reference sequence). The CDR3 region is CASGDQQGYQPQHF. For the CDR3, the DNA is TGTGCCAGTGGGGATCAGCAGGGTTACCAGCCCCAGCATTTT.

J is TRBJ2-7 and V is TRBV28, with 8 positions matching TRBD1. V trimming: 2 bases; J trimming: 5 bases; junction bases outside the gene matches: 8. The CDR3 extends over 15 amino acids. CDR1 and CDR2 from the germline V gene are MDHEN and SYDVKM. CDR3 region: CASSLQDREINEQYF. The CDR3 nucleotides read TGTGCCAGCAGTTTACAGGACAGGGAAATCAACGAGCAGTACTTC.

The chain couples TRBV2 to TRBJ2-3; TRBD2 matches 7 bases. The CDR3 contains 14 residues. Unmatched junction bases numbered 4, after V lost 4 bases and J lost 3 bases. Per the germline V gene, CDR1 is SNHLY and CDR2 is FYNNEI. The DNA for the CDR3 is TGTGCCAGCAGTGGGCTAGCGGATACAGATACGCAGTATTTT. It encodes CASSGLADTDTQYF.

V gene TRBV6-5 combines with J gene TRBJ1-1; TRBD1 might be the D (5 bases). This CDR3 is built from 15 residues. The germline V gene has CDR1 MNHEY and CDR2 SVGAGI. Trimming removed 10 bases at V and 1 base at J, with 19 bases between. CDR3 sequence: CAILPAEGRNTEAFF. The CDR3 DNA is TGTGCCATACTTCCGGCGGAGGGGCGGAACACTGAAGCTTTCTTT.

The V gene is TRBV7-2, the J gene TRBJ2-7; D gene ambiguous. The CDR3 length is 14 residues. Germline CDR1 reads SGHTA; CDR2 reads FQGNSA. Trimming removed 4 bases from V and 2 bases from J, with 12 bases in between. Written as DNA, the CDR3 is TGTGCCAGCAGCTCTTTCTCAGGTCCCTACGAGCAGTACTTC. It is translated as CASSSFSGPYEQYF.

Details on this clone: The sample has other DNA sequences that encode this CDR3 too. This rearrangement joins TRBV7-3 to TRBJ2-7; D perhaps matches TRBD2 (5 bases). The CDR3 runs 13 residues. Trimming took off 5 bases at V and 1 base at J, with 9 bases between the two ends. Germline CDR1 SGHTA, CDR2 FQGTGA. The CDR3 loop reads CASSPSGSYEQYF. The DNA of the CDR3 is TGTGCCAGCAGCCCTTCGGGGTCCTACGAGCAGTACTTC.

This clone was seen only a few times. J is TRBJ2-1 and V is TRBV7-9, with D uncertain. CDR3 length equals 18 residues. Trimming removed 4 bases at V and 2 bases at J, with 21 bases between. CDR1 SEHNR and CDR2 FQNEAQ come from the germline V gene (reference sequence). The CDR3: CASSYPGSVRVTYNEQFF. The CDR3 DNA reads TGTGCCAGCAGCTACCCAGGTTCCGTCCGAGTAACCTACAATGAGCAGTTCTTC.

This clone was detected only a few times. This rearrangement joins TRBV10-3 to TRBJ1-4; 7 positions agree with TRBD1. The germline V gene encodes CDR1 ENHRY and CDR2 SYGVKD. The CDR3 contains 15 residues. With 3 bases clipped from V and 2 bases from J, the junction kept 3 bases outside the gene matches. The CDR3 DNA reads TGTGCCATCAGTGAAACGACAGGGACTAATGAAAAACTGTTTTTT. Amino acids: CAISETTGTNEKLFF.

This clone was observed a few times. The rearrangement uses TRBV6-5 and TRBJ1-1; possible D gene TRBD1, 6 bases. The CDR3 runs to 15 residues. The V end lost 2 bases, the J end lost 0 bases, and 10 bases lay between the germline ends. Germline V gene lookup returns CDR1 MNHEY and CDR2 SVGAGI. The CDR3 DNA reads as TGTGCCAGCAGTTACGCAGGGGCAATGAACACTGAAGCTTTCTTT. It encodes CASSYAGAMNTEAFF.

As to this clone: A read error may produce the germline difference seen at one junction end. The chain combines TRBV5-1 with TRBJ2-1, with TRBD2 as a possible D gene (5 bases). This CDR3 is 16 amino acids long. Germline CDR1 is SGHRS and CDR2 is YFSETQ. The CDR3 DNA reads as TGCGCCAGCAGCTTCCCAGGTTCACTAGGCTACAATGATCAGTTCTTC. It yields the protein CASSFPGSLGYNDQFF.

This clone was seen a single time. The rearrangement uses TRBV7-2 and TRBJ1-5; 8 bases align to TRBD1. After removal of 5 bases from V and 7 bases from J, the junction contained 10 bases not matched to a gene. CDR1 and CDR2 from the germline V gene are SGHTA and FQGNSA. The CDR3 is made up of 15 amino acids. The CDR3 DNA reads TGTGCCAGCAGCCAGAGACAGGGGTCCGGGCAGCCCCAGCATTTT. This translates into CASSQRQGSGQPQHF. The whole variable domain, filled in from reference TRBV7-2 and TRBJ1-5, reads GAGVSQSPSNKVTEKGKDVELRCDPISGHTALYWYRQSLGQGLEFLIYFQGNSAPDKSGLPSDRFSAERTGGSVSTLTIQRTQQEDSAVYLCASSQRQGSGQPQHFGDGTRLSIL.

The CDR3 sequence: CSVDSGGNGNTIYF. CDR3 coding DNA: TGCAGCGTTGATTCGGGGGGGAATGGAAACACCATATATTTT. The chain employs TRBV29-1 and TRBJ1-3; D is possibly TRBD1 (5 bases). CDR1 is SQVTM, CDR2 ANQGSEA, per germline. The V gene lost 3 bases and the J gene lost 3 bases, with 12 bases spanning the gap. The CDR3 sequence is 14 residues long.

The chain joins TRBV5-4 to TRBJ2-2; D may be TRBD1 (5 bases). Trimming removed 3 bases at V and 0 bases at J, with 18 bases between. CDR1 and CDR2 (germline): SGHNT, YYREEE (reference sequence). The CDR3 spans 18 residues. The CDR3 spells CASSSYRLGRANTGELFF. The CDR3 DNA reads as TGTGCCAGCAGCTCATACCGTCTGGGCAGGGCGAACACCGGGGAGCTGTTTTTT.

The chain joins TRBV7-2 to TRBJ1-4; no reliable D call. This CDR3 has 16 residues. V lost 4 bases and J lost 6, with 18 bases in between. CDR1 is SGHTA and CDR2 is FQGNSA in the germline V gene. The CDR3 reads CASSSRTPPGDEKLFF. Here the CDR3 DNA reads TGTGCCAGCAGCTCAAGGACTCCCCCCGGGGATGAAAAACTGTTTTTT.

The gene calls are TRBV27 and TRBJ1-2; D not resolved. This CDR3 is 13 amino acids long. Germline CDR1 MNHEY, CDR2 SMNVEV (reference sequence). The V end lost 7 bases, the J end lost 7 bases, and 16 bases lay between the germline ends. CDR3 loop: CASKMGRRAGYTF. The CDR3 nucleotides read TGTGCCAGCAAAATGGGCCGGCGGGCTGGCTACACCTTC.

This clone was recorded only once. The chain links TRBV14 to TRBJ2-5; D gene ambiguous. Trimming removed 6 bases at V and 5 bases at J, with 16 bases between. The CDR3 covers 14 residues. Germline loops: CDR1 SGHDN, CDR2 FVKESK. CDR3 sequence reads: CASSRELTRETQYF. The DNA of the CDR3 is TGTGCCAGCAGTCGCGAGTTAACGAGGGAGACCCAGTACTTC.

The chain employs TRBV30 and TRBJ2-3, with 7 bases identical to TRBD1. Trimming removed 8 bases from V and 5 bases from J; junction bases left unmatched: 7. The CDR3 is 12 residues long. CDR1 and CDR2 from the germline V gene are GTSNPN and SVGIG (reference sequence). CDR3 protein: CAATYRGDTQYF. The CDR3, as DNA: TGTGCCGCGACCTACAGGGGAGATACGCAGTATTTT.

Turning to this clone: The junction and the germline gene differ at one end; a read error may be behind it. The CDR3, as DNA: TGTGCCAGCAGTTCCCACACCTCTGGGGCCAACGGCCTGACTTTC. Its translation: CASSSHTSGANGLTF. The chain uses TRBV6-6 and TRBJ2-6, with a possible D match to TRBD1 (5 bases). The germline V gene encodes CDR1 MNHNY and CDR2 SVGAGI (reference sequence). The CDR3 covers 15 residues.

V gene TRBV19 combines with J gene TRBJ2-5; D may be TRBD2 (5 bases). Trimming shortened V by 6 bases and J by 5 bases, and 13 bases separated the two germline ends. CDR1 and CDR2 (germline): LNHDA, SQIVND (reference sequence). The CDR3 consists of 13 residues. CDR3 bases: TGTGCCAGTAGCACAACGGGGTGGGAGACCCAGTACTTC. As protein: CASSTTGWETQYF.

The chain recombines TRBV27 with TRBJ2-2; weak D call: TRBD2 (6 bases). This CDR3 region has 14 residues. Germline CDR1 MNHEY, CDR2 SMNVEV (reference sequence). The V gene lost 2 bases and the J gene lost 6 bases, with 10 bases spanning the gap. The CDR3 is CASSLGRPAGELFF. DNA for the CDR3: TGTGCCAGCAGTTTAGGGAGGCCGGCCGGGGAGCTGTTTTTT.